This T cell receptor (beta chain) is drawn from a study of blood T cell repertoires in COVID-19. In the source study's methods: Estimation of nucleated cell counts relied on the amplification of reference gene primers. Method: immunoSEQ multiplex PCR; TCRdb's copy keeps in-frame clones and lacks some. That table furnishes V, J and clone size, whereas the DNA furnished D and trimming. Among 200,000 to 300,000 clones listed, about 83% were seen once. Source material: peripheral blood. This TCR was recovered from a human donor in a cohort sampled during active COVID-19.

CDR3 in DNA: TGTGCCAGCAGCTTGCTCACACAAGTTAACACTGAAGCTTTCTTT. Translating gives CASSLLTQVNTEAFF. This chain joins TRBV5-5 and TRBJ1-1; D is unclear. This CDR3 region has 15 residues. Per germline, CDR1 SGHKS and CDR2 YYEKEE (reference sequence). The V end lost 1 base, the J end lost 2 bases, and 12 bases lay between the germline ends. The full variable domain, rest sourced from reference TRBV5-5 and TRBJ1-1, is DAGVTQSPTHLIKTRGQQVTLRCSPISGHKSVSWYQQVLGQGPQFIFQYYEKEERGRGNFPDRFSARQFPNYSSELNVNALLLGDSALYLCASSLLTQVNTEAFFGQGTRLTVV.